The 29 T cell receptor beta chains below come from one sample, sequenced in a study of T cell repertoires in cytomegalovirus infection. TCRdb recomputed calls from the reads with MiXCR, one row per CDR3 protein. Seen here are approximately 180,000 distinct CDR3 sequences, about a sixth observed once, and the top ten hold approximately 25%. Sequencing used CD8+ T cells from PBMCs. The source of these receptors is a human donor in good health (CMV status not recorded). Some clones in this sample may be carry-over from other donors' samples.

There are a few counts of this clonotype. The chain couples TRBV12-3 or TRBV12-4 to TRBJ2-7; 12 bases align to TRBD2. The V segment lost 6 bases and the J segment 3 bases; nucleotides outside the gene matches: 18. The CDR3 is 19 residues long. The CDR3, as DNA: TGTGCCAGCAGGCAAGAGGGACAGTTGGGACTAGCGGGCCTCTACGAGCAGTACTTC. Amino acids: CASRQEGQLGLAGLYEQYF.

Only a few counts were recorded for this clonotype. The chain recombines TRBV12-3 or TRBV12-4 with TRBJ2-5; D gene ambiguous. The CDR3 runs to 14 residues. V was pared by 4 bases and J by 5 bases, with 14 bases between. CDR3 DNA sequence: TGTGCCAGCAGTTCCGGTCTACCCCAGGAGACCCAGTACTTC. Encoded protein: CASSSGLPQETQYF.

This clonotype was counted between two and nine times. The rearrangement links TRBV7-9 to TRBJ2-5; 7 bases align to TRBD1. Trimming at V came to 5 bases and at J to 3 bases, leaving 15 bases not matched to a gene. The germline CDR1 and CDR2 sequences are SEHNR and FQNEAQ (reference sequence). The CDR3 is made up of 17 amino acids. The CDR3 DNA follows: TGTGCCAGCAGCAACATTGTACAGGGGTTAAAGGAAGAGACCCAGTACTTC. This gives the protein CASSNIVQGLKEETQYF.

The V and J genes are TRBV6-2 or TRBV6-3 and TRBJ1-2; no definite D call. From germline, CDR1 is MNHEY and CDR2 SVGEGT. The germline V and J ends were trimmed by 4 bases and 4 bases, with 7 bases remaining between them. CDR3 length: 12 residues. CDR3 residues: CASSFLGYGYTF. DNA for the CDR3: TGTGCCAGCAGTTTCCTCGGCTATGGCTACACCTTC.

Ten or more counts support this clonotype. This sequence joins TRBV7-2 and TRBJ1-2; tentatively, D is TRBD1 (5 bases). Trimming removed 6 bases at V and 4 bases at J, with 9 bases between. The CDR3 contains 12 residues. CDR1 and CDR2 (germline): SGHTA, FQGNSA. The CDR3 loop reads CASREDSYGYTF. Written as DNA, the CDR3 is TGTGCCAGCAGGGAAGACAGCTATGGCTACACCTTC. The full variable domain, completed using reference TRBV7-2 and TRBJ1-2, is GAGVSQSPSNKVTEKGKDVELRCDPISGHTALYWYRQSLGQGLEFLIYFQGNSAPDKSGLPSDRFSAERTGGSVSTLTIQRTQQEDSAVYLCASREDSYGYTFGSGTRLTVV.

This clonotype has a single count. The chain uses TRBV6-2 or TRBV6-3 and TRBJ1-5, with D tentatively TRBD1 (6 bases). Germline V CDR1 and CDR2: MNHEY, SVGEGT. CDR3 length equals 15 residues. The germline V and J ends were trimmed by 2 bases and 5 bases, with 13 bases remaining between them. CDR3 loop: CASSYPTGSHQPQHF. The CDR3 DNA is TGTGCCAGCAGTTACCCGACAGGATCCCATCAGCCCCAGCATTTT.

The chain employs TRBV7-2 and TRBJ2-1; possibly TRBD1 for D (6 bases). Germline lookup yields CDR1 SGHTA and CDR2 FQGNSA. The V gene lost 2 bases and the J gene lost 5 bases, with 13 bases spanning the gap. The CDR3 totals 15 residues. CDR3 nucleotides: TGTGCCAGCAGCTTACCTAGCCAGGGGAACAATGAGCAGTTCTTC. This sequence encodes CASSLPSQGNNEQFF.

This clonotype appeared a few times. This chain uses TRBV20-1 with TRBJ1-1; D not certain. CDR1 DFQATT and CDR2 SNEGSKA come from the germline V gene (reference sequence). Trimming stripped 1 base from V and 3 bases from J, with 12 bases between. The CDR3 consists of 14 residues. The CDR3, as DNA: TGCAGTGCTAGAGCCGGGAGCGGGGACACTGAAGCTTTCTTT. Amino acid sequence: CSARAGSGDTEAFF.

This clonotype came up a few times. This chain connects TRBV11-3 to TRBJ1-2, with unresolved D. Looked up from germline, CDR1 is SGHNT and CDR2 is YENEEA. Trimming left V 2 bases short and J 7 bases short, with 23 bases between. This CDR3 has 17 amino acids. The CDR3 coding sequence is TGTGCCAGCAGCTTAAATATTGGACGGATCTCACCTGGTGGCTACACCTTC. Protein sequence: CASSLNIGRISPGGYTF.

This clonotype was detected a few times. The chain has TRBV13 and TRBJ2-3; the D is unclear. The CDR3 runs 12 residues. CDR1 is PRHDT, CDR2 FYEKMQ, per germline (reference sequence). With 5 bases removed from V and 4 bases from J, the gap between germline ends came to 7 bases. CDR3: CASSQPPDTQYF. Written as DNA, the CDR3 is TGTGCCAGCAGCCAACCCCCAGATACGCAGTATTTT.

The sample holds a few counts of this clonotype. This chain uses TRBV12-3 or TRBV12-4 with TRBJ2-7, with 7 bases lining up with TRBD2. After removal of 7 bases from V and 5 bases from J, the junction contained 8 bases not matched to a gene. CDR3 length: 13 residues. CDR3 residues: CASNQFGGDEQYF. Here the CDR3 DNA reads TGTGCCAGCAACCAATTTGGGGGGGACGAGCAGTACTTC.

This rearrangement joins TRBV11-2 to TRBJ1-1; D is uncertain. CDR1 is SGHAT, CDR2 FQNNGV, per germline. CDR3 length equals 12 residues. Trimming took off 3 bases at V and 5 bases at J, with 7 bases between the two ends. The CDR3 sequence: CASSLWRTEAFF. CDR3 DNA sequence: TGTGCCAGCAGCTTGTGGAGAACTGAAGCTTTCTTT.

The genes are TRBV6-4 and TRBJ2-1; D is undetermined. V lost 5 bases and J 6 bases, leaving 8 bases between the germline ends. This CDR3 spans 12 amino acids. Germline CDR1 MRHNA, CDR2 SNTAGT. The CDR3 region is CASSHGPNEQFF. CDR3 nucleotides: TGTGCCAGCAGTCACGGACCCAATGAGCAGTTCTTC.

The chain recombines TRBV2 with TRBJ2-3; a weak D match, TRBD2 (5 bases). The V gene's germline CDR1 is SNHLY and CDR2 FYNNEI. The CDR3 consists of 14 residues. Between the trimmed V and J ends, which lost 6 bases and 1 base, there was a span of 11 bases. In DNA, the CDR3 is TGTGCCAGCAGGGAGGACGGAGGCACAGATACGCAGTATTTT. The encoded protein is CASREDGGTDTQYF.

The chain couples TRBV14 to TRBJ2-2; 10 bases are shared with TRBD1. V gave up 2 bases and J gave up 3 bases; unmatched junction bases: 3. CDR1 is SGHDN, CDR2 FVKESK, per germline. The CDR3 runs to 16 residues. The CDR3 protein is CASSQSGTGDTGELFF. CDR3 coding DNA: TGTGCCAGCAGCCAAAGCGGGACAGGGGACACCGGGGAGCTGTTTTTT.

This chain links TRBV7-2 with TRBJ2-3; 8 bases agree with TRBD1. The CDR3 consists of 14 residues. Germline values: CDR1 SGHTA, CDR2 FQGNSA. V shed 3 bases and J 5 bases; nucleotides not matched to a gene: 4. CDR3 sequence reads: CASSFAGGRDTQYF. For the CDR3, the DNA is TGTGCCAGCAGCTTCGCAGGGGGCAGAGATACGCAGTATTTT.

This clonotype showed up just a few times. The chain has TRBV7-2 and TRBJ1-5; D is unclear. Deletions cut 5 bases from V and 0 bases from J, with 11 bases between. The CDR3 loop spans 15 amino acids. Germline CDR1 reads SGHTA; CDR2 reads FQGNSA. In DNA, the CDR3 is TGTGCCAGCAGCCCGACGGCATATAGCAATCAGCCCCAGCATTTT. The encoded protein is CASSPTAYSNQPQHF.

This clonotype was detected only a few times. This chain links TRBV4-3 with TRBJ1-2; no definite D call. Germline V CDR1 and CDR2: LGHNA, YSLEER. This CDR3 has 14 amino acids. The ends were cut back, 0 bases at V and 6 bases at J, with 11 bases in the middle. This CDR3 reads CASSQDSSQHGYTF. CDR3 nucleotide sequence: TGCGCCAGCAGCCAAGATAGTTCGCAGCATGGCTACACCTTC.

CDR3 nucleotides: TGTGCCAGCAGCTTCCTAGGCTCCTACGAGCAGTACTTC. Translating gives CASSFLGSYEQYF. J is TRBJ2-7 and V is TRBV7-9, with D hard to call. The CDR3 is 13 residues long. Deletions cut 3 bases from V and 0 bases from J, with 6 bases between. The germline gives CDR1 SEHNR, CDR2 FQNEAQ (reference sequence). Variable domain in full (rest from reference TRBV7-9 and TRBJ2-7): DTGVSQNPRHKITKRGQNVTFRCDPISEHNRLYWYRQTLGQGPEFLTYFQNEAQLEKSRLLSDRFSAERPKGSFSTLEIQRTEQGDSAMYLCASSFLGSYEQYFGPGTRLTVT.

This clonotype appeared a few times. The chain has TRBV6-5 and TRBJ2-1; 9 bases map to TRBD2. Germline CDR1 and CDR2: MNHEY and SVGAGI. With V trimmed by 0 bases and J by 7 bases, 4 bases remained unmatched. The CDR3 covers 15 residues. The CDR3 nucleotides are TGTGCCAGCAGTTACTCGAGTACTAGCGGGAATGAGCAGTTCTTC. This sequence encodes CASSYSSTSGNEQFF.

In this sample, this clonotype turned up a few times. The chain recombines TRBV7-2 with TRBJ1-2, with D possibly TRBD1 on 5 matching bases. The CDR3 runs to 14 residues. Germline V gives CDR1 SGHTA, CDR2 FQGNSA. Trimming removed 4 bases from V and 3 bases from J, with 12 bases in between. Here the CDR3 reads CASSYPGTDYGYTF. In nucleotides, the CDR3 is TGTGCCAGCAGCTACCCCGGGACTGACTATGGCTACACCTTC.

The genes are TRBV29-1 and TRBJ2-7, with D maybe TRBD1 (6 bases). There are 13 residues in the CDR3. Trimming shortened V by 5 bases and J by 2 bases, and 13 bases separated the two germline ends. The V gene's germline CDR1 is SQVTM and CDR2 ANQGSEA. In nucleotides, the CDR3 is TGCAGCGTTTCCATGGGACAAACCTACGAGCAGTACTTC. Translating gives CSVSMGQTYEQYF.

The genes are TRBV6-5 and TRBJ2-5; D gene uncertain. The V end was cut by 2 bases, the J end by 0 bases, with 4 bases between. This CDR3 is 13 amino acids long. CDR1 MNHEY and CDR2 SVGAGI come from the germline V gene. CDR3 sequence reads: CASSYMNQETQYF. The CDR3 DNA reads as TGTGCCAGCAGTTACATGAACCAAGAGACCCAGTACTTC.

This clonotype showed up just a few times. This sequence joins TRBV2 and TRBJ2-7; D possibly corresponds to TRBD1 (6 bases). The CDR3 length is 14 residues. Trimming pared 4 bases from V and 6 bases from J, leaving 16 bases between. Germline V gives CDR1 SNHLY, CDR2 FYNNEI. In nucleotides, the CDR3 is TGTGCCAGCAGTGTGGCACAGGGAACCTCCGAGCAGTACTTC. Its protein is CASSVAQGTSEQYF.

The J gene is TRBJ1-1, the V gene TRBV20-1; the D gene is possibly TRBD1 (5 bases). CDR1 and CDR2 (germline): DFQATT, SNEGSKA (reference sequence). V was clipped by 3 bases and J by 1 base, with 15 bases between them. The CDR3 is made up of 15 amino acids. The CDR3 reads CSASHPGLRNTEAFF. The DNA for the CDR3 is TGCAGTGCTAGTCACCCGGGACTAAGGAACACTGAAGCTTTCTTT.

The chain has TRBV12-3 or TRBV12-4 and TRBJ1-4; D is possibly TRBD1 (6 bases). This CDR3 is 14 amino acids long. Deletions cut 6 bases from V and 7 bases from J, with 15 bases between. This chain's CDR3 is CASRYREGGEKLFF. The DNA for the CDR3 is TGTGCCAGCAGATACAGGGAGGGTGGTGAAAAACTGTTTTTT.

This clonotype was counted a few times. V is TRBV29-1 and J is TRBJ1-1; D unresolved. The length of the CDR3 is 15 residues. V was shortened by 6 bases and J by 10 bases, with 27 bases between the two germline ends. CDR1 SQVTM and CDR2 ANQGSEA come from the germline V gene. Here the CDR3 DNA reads TGCAGCGTACCTCCCTCAGTTACGGCCCCACCTGGAGCTTTCTTT. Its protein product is CSVPPSVTAPPGAFF.

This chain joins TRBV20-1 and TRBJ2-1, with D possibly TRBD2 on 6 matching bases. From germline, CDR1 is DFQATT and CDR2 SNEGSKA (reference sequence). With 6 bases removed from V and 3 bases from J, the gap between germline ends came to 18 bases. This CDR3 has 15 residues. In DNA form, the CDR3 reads TGCAGTGCGGAGGGTGGCGGGCCTGTCTACAATGAGCAGTTCTTC. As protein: CSAEGGGPVYNEQFF.

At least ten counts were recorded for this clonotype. CDR3 coding DNA: TGTGCCAGCAGTCTCGGGGCCAATGAGCAGTTCTTC. Translation gives CASSLGANEQFF. The rearrangement uses TRBV28 and TRBJ2-1; D may correspond to TRBD1 or TRBD2 (5 bases each). This CDR3 is 12 amino acids long. Deletions cut 5 bases from V and 6 bases from J, with 8 bases between. The germline gives CDR1 MDHEN, CDR2 SYDVKM.